A selection of T cell receptor beta chains follows, all from one sample in a study of blood T cell repertoires in COVID-19. Some clones are missing from TCRdb's copy, which holds only in-frame ones; the method was immunoSEQ multiplex PCR. This sample has about 130,000 clones; roughly three quarters occur once, and the top ten carry 1.5% to 2%. Sequenced: peripheral blood. The receptor source for this set is a woman aged 70-85 years with acute or convalescent COVID-19. CDR3s include the opening cysteine and the closing phenylalanine or tryptophan. The D gene is left open where the match is weak. Where a row states a size, it is once, few, many or the class of an expanded clone; other rows omit it.

D gene	V gene	J gene	clone size	CDR3 DNA	CDR3 protein
TRBD2	TRBV10-1	TRBJ2-1	.	TGCGCCAGCAGTGAAGGGATAGCGGGGGGCCGAACCCTATACAATGAGCAGTTCTTC	CASSEGIAGGRTLYNEQFF
.	TRBV6-5	TRBJ1-2	.	TGTGCCAGCAGCCAACAAGGGGGTTTTGGCTACACCTTC	CASSQQGGFGYTF
.	TRBV28	TRBJ2-3	.	TGTGCCAGCAGCACCCCGGTGTCCGGTACGCAGTATTTT	CASSTPVSGTQYF
TRBD2	TRBV5-1	TRBJ2-2	.	TGCGCCAGCAGGACCGGACTAGCGGGATCCGGGGAGCTGTTTTTT	CASRTGLAGSGELFF
.	TRBV7-2	TRBJ2-1	.	TGTGCCAGCAGCTCGTCCCTCGCTAGTAGTGAGCAGTTCTTC	CASSSSLASSEQFF
.	TRBV19	TRBJ2-1	.	TGTGCCAGTAGAGGCCTAGGAGGACACAATGAGCAGTTCTTC	CASRGLGGHNEQFF
TRBD1	TRBV15	TRBJ1-4	.	TGTGCCACCAGCAGAGGACAGGGAAGTGAAAAACTGTTTTTT	CATSRGQGSEKLFF
TRBD1	TRBV24-1	TRBJ2-3	.	TGTGCCACCAGTGATTCACAGGGGCGGGTAGGCACAGATACGCAGTATTTT	CATSDSQGRVGTDTQYF
TRBD1	TRBV7-2	TRBJ2-4	.	TGTGCCAGCAGCTTAGGGACAGGGGGCGCACGGGGCATTCAGTACTTC	CASSLGTGGARGIQYF
TRBD1	TRBV5-4	TRBJ1-6	.	TGTGCCAGCAGCCAGGACAGGGCCGGGTCGGGATCACCCCTCCACTTT	CASSQDRAGSGSPLHF
.	TRBV5-1	TRBJ2-5	few	TGCGCCAGCAGCTTGGGCCCGACAGGACCGAAAGAGACCCAGTACTTC	CASSLGPTGPKETQYF